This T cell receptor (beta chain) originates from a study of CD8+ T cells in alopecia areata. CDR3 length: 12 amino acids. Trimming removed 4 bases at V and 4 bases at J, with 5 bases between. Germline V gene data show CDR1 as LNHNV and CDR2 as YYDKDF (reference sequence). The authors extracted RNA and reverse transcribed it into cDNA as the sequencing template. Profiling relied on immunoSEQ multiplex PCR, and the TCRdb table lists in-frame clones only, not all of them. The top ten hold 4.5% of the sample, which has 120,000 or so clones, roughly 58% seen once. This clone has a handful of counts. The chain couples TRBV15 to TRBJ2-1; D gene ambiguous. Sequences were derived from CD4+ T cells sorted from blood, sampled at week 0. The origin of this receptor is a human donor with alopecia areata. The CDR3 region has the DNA TGTGCCACCAGCATCCAGTACAATGAGCAGTTCTTC. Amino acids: CATSIQYNEQFF.